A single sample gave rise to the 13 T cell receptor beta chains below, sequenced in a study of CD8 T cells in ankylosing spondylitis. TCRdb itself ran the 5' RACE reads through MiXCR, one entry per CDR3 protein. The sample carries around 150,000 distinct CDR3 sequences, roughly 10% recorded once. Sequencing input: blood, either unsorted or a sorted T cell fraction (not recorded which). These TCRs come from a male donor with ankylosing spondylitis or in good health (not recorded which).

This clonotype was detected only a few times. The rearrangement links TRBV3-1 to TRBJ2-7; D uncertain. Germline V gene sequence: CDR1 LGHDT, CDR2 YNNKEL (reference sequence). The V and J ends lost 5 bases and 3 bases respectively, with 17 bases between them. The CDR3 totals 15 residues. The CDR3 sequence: CASSTNPVSSYEQYF. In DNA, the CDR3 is TGTGCCAGCAGCACTAATCCAGTCTCCAGCTACGAGCAGTACTTC.

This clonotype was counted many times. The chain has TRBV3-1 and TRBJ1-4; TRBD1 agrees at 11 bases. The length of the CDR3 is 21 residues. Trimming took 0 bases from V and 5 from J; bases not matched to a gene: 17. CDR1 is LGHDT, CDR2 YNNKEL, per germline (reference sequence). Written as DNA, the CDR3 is TGTGCCAGCAGCCAAGAGGCCACCTGGACAGGGGGCCGCCAACTAAATGAAAAACTGTTTTTT. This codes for CASSQEATWTGGRQLNEKLFF. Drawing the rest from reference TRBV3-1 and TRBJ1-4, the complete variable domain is DTAVSQTPKYLVTQMGNDKSIKCEQNLGHDTMYWYKQDSKKFLKIMFSYNNKELIINETVPNRFSPKSPDKAHLNLHINSLELGDSAVYFCASSQEATWTGGRQLNEKLFFGSGTQLSVL.

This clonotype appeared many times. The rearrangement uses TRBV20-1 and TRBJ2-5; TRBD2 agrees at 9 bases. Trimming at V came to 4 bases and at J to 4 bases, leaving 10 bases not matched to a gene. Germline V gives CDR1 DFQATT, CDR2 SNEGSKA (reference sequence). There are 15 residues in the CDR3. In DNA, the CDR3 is TGCAGTGCTACCCAGATTAGCGGGAGTGGAGAGACCCAGTACTTC. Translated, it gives CSATQISGSGETQYF.

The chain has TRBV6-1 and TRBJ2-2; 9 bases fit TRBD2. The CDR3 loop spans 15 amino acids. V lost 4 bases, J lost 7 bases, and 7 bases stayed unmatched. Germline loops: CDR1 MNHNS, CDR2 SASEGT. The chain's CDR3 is CASSGTSGFDGELFF. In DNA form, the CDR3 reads TGTGCCAGCAGTGGCACTAGCGGGTTTGACGGGGAGCTGTTTTTT.

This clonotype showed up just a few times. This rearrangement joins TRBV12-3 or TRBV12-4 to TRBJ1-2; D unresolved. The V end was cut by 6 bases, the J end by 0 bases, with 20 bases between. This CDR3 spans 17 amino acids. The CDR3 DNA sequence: TGTGCCAGCAGCCGAGCGGGAGGCATTCGAGCTAACTATGGCTACACCTTC. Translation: CASSRAGGIRANYGYTF.

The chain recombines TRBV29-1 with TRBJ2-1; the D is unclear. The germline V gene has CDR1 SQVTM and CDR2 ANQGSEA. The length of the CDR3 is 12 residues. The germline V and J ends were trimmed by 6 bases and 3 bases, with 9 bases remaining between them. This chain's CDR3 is CSVKVGYNEQFF. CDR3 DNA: TGCAGCGTGAAGGTCGGCTACAATGAGCAGTTCTTC.

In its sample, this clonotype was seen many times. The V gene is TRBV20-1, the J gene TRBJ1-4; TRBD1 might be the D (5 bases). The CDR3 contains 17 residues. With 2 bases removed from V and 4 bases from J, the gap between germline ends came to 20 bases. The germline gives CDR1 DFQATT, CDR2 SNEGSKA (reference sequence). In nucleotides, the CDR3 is TGCAGTGCTAGACCCCCGATGCAGGGTTCGGGTAATGAAAAACTGTTTTTT. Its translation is CSARPPMQGSGNEKLFF.

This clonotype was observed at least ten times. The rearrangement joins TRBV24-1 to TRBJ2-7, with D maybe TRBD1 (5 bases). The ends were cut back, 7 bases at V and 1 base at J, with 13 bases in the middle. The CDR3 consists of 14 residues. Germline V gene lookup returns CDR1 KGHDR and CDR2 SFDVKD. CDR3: CATRDSEGSYEQYF. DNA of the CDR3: TGTGCCACCAGAGACAGTGAAGGTTCCTACGAGCAGTACTTC.

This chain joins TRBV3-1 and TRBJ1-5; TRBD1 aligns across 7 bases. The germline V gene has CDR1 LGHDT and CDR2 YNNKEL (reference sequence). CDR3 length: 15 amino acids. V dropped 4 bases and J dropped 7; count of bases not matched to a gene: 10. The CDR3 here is CASSPSGGPRQPQHF. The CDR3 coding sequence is TGTGCCAGCAGCCCCTCAGGGGGGCCAAGACAGCCCCAGCATTTT. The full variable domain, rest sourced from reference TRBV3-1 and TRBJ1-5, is DTAVSQTPKYLVTQMGNDKSIKCEQNLGHDTMYWYKQDSKKFLKIMFSYNNKELIINETVPNRFSPKSPDKAHLNLHINSLELGDSAVYFCASSPSGGPRQPQHFGDGTRLSIL.

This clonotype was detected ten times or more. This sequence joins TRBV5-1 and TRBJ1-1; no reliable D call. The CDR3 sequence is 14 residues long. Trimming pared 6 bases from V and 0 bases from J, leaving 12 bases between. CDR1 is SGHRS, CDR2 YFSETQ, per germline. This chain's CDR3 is CASTQAGMNTEAFF. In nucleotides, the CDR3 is TGCGCCAGCACTCAGGCCGGAATGAACACTGAAGCTTTCTTT.

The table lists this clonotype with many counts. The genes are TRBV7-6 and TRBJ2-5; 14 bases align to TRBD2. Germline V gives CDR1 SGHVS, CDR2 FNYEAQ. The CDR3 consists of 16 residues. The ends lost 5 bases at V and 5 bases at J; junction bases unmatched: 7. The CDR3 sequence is CASSPRTSGGHETQYF. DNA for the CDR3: TGTGCCAGCAGCCCCCGGACTAGCGGGGGGCACGAGACCCAGTACTTC.

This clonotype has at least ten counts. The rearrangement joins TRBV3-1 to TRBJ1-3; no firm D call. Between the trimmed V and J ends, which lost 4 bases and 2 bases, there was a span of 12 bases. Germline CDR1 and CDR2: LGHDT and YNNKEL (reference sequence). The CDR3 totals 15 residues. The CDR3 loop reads CASSPRGGPGNTIYF. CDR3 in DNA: TGTGCCAGCAGCCCTCGCGGAGGCCCTGGAAACACCATATATTTT.

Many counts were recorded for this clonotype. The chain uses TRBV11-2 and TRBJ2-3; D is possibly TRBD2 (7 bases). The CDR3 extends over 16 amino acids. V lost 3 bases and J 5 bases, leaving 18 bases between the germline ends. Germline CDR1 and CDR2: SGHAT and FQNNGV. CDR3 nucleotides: TGTGCCAGCAGCTTCTCGGGGGGCGATAGGAGAGATACGCAGTATTTT. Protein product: CASSFSGGDRRDTQYF.